These 3 T cell receptor beta chains were all obtained from the same sample, sequenced in a study of blood T cell repertoires in COVID-19. Sequencing was performed with immunoSEQ multiplex PCR; in TCRdb, only in-frame clones are kept and a portion is missing. The sample yields roughly 150,000 clones, approximately 80% seen once. The sample comprised PBMCs or T cells enriched from blood (not recorded which). These receptors were collected from an older man who had been exposed to COVID-19.

This clone was counted between two and nine times. The chain couples TRBV6-5 to TRBJ1-2, with no clear D. CDR1 and CDR2 from the germline V gene are MNHEY and SVGAGI. Trimming cost V 4 bases and J 1 base, with 7 bases left between them. The CDR3 runs to 13 residues. CDR3 sequence (DNA): TGTGCCAGCAGTTTAACATATAACTATGGCTACACCTTC. Amino acids: CASSLTYNYGYTF.

The chain carries TRBV28 and TRBJ2-7; 14 bases fit TRBD2. The germline gives CDR1 MDHEN, CDR2 SYDVKM. Trimming removed 5 bases from V and 3 bases from J; junction bases left unmatched: 6. This CDR3 is built from 16 residues. The CDR3 DNA reads as TGTGCCAGCAGTGCCGGGACTAGCGGGAGTTTCTACGAGCAGTACTTC. Translating gives CASSAGTSGSFYEQYF. Variable domain in full (rest from reference TRBV28 and TRBJ2-7): DVKVTQSSRYLVKRTGEKVFLECVQDMDHENMFWYRQDPGLGLRLIYFSYDVKMKEKGDIPEGYSVSREKKERFSLILESASTNQTSMYLCASSAGTSGSFYEQYFGPGTRLTVT.

This chain links TRBV14 with TRBJ2-2, with D hard to call. The ends were cut back, 4 bases at V and 1 base at J, with 10 bases in the middle. This CDR3 comprises 15 residues. Germline V gene lookup returns CDR1 SGHDN and CDR2 FVKESK. For the CDR3, the DNA is TGTGCCAGCAGCCCTGGGCAACAGAACACCGGGGAGCTGTTTTTT. Its translation: CASSPGQQNTGELFF.